A selection of T cell receptor beta chains follows, all from one sample in a study of blood T cells in healthy people across ages. MiXCR was run by TCRdb on the 5' RACE reads, yielding one entry per CDR3 protein. The data hold hundreds of thousands of distinct CDR3 sequences, with approximately 30% observed a single time. Material for sequencing was blood. All receptors derive from a woman older than 75 in good health. CDR3s include the opening cysteine and the closing phenylalanine or tryptophan. A D gene is named only where the DNA matches it firmly. The size of a clone is reported for some rows only, either as once, few or many, or as a class for expanded clones.

v_gene: TRBV12-5
j_gene: TRBJ1-1
abundance: -
d_gene: -
len: 18
CDR3aa: CASGLVLGPGVVDTEAFF
CDR3nt: TGTGCTAGTGGTTTGGTACTAGGACCCGGGGTGGTGGACACTGAAGCTTTCTTT

v_gene: TRBV30
j_gene: TRBJ2-3
abundance: once
d_gene: TRBD2
len: 14
CDR3aa: CAWSRGGQGDTQYF
CDR3nt: TGTGCCTGGAGTCGGGGGGGGCAAGGAGATACGCAGTATTTT

v_gene: TRBV20-1
j_gene: TRBJ2-7
abundance: many
d_gene: -
len: 14
CDR3aa: CSAGALTAAYEQYF
CDR3nt: TGCAGTGCTGGGGCGCTGACAGCGGCCTACGAGCAGTACTTC

v_gene: TRBV15
j_gene: TRBJ1-6
abundance: -
d_gene: -
len: 16
CDR3aa: CATSRVPGPGDPPLHF
CDR3nt: TGTGCCACCAGCCGCGTACCGGGCCCGGGGGACCCACCCCTCCACTTT

v_gene: TRBV30
j_gene: TRBJ2-7
abundance: many
d_gene: TRBD2
len: 16
CDR3aa: CAWRGAGLAGVYEQYF
CDR3nt: TGTGCCTGGAGGGGAGCGGGACTAGCGGGGGTCTACGAGCAGTACTTC

v_gene: TRBV6-5
j_gene: TRBJ2-7
abundance: many
d_gene: -
len: 15
CDR3aa: CASKEIGTDSYEQYF
CDR3nt: TGTGCCAGCAAAGAGATCGGGACCGACTCCTACGAGCAGTACTTC

v_gene: TRBV6-1
j_gene: TRBJ2-2
abundance: -
d_gene: -
len: 14
CDR3aa: CASSESQGVGELFF
CDR3nt: TGTGCCAGCAGTGAGTCTCAGGGCGTCGGGGAGCTGTTTTTT

v_gene: TRBV6-2/TRBV6-3
j_gene: TRBJ2-1
abundance: -
d_gene: -
len: 15
CDR3aa: CASSYEILPFNEQFF
CDR3nt: TGTGCCAGCAGTTATGAAATATTACCATTCAATGAGCAGTTCTTC

v_gene: TRBV15
j_gene: TRBJ2-3
abundance: -
d_gene: TRBD2
len: 18
CDR3aa: CASSSGTSGGGRTDTQYF
CDR3nt: TGTGCCTCCAGCAGCGGGACTAGCGGGGGGGGACGCACAGATACGCAGTATTTT

v_gene: TRBV12-3/TRBV12-4
j_gene: TRBJ1-5
abundance: few
d_gene: -
len: 13
CDR3aa: CASSLIAGQPQHF
CDR3nt: TGTGCCAGCAGTTTAATAGCAGGGCAGCCCCAGCATTTT

v_gene: TRBV20-1
j_gene: TRBJ1-1
abundance: -
d_gene: -
len: 13
CDR3aa: CSARADMNTEAFF
CDR3nt: TGCAGTGCTAGGGCCGACATGAACACTGAAGCTTTCTTT

v_gene: TRBV7-9
j_gene: TRBJ2-3
abundance: many
d_gene: -
len: 14
CDR3aa: CASSFGGNTDTQYF
CDR3nt: TGTGCCAGCAGCTTTGGGGGTAACACAGATACGCAGTATTTT

v_gene: TRBV20-1
j_gene: TRBJ2-4
abundance: -
d_gene: TRBD2
len: 12
CDR3aa: CSPGLAGGGQYF
CDR3nt: TGCAGTCCTGGGCTAGCGGGAGGAGGGCAGTACTTC

v_gene: TRBV7-2
j_gene: TRBJ2-7
abundance: many
d_gene: TRBD1
len: 15
CDR3aa: CASSSSDRGKSEQYF
CDR3nt: TGTGCCAGCAGTTCCTCTGACAGGGGGAAGAGCGAGCAGTACTTC

v_gene: TRBV10-3
j_gene: TRBJ2-5
abundance: -
d_gene: -
len: 13
CDR3aa: CAISGGSQETQYF
CDR3nt: TGTGCCATCAGTGGAGGTTCCCAAGAGACCCAGTACTTC

v_gene: TRBV20-1
j_gene: TRBJ1-2
abundance: -
d_gene: -
len: 13
CDR3aa: CSALVGTGYGYTF
CDR3nt: TGCAGTGCCCTAGTAGGGACGGGCTATGGCTACACCTTC

v_gene: TRBV20-1
j_gene: TRBJ2-5
abundance: many
d_gene: TRBD1
len: 13
CDR3aa: CSALDRVQETQYF
CDR3nt: TGCAGTGCTTTAGACAGGGTACAAGAGACCCAGTACTTC

v_gene: TRBV20-1
j_gene: TRBJ2-5
abundance: once
d_gene: -
len: 13
CDR3aa: CSARTNRQETQYF
CDR3nt: TGCAGTGCCCGGACCAACCGCCAAGAGACCCAGTACTTC

v_gene: TRBV7-2
j_gene: TRBJ2-5
abundance: many
d_gene: TRBD2
len: 17
CDR3aa: CASSLAELAGGSGTQYF
CDR3nt: TGTGCCAGCAGCTTAGCGGAACTAGCGGGGGGCTCGGGTACCCAGTACTTC

v_gene: TRBV7-2
j_gene: TRBJ2-7
abundance: many
d_gene: -
len: 15
CDR3aa: CASSYPGGATYEQYF
CDR3nt: TGTGCCAGCAGCTACCCCGGCGGGGCTACCTACGAGCAGTACTTC

v_gene: TRBV24-1
j_gene: TRBJ2-5
abundance: many
d_gene: -
len: 12
CDR3aa: CATSDPGETQYF
CDR3nt: TGTGCCACCAGTGACCCGGGAGAGACCCAGTACTTC

v_gene: TRBV5-1
j_gene: TRBJ1-1
abundance: -
d_gene: TRBD1
len: 17
CDR3aa: CASSSETGVDWTTEAFF
CDR3nt: TGCGCCAGCAGCTCGGAAACAGGGGTCGATTGGACCACTGAAGCTTTCTTT

v_gene: TRBV20-1
j_gene: TRBJ2-3
abundance: many
d_gene: TRBD2
len: 16
CDR3aa: CSAPYPPRGFTDTQYF
CDR3nt: TGCAGTGCTCCCTATCCTCCGCGGGGGTTCACAGATACGCAGTATTTT

v_gene: TRBV20-1
j_gene: TRBJ1-5
abundance: -
d_gene: -
len: 14
CDR3aa: CSARDHGGNQPQHF
CDR3nt: TGCAGTGCTAGAGATCATGGGGGCAATCAGCCCCAGCATTTT

v_gene: TRBV5-1
j_gene: TRBJ2-3
abundance: -
d_gene: TRBD2
len: 14
CDR3aa: CASSRAGGVDTQYF
CDR3nt: TGCGCCAGCAGCCGAGCGGGGGGTGTAGATACGCAGTATTTT

v_gene: TRBV6-2/TRBV6-3
j_gene: TRBJ1-2
abundance: -
d_gene: -
len: 15
CDR3aa: CASSYRASGSYGYTF
CDR3nt: TGTGCCAGCAGTTACAGGGCTTCAGGCTCCTATGGCTACACCTTC